These 8 T cell receptor beta chains were sequenced from one sample in a study of CD8+CD57+ T cells in acquired aplastic anemia. The study profiled TCR beta VDJ and CDR3 using genomic DNA as template. MiXCR was run by TCRdb on the reads, yielding one entry per CDR3 protein. There are a few hundred thousand distinct CDR3 sequences in the sample; 45% to 65% occur only once, and around 1.2% lies in the top ten. Flow cytometry had shown expanded CD8+CD57+ cells in the patients chosen for sequencing. What was sequenced was sorted CD4+, CD8+, or CD8+CD57+ T cells (not recorded which) from PBMCs. The receptors shown here come from a human donor with aplastic anemia.

A few counts support this clonotype. The chain uses TRBV7-9 and TRBJ2-3; D not resolved. The CDR3 covers 15 residues. Germline loops: CDR1 SEHNR, CDR2 FQNEAQ (reference sequence). Trimming stripped 5 bases from V and 8 bases from J, with 20 bases between. This chain's CDR3 is CASSPRSDAVGTQYF. CDR3 DNA sequence: TGTGCCAGCAGCCCACGGTCTGACGCGGTCGGTACGCAGTATTTT.

In its sample, this clonotype was seen many times. Here the CDR3 DNA reads TGTGCCAGCAGTTTAAGTAGGGATGAGCAGTTCTTC. It translates to CASSLSRDEQFF. The chain recombines TRBV28 with TRBJ2-1; no reliable D call. CDR3 length: 12 amino acids. With 2 bases removed from V and 8 bases from J, the gap between germline ends came to 7 bases. CDR1 and CDR2 (germline): MDHEN, SYDVKM.

The gene calls are TRBV7-8 and TRBJ1-1, with 9 bases matching TRBD1. CDR1 and CDR2 from the germline V gene are SGHVS and FQNEAQ. J was trimmed by 1 base and V by 3 bases; bases with no gene match: 0. CDR3 size: 14 residues. CDR3 residues: CASSLDRGNTEAFF. CDR3 bases: TGTGCCAGCAGCTTGGACAGGGGGAACACTGAAGCTTTCTTT.

The chain uses TRBV10-3 and TRBJ2-2, with D hard to call. This CDR3 comprises 13 residues. Trimming removed 3 bases from V and 5 bases from J, with 7 bases in between. Germline CDR1 ENHRY, CDR2 SYGVKD. CDR3 amino acids: CAISDSVTGELFF. CDR3 in DNA: TGTGCCATCAGTGATTCAGTGACCGGGGAGCTGTTTTTT.

This sequence joins TRBV24-1 and TRBJ2-1; TRBD1 is a possible D gene (7 bases). The CDR3 extends over 16 amino acids. The V gene's germline CDR1 is KGHDR and CDR2 SFDVKD. Trimming removed 7 bases at V and 0 bases at J, with 15 bases between. The CDR3 reads CATREGAPSSYNEQFF. The DNA of the CDR3 is TGTGCCACCAGGGAGGGGGCGCCGAGCTCCTACAATGAGCAGTTCTTC.

The chain combines TRBV10-1 with TRBJ2-3; D is perhaps TRBD1 (6 bases). V lost 6 bases to trimming and J lost 1 base, with 14 bases between them. The CDR3 totals 15 residues. CDR1 is WNHNN, CDR2 SYGVQD, per germline (reference sequence). This CDR3 reads CASRGGSRCTDTQYF. The CDR3 DNA is TGCGCCAGCAGAGGGGGTTCTCGCTGCACAGATACGCAGTATTTT.

The chain carries TRBV12-3 or TRBV12-4 and TRBJ2-7, with D possibly matching TRBD2 (6 bases). With 1 base removed from V and 5 bases from J, the gap between germline ends came to 15 bases. This CDR3 is 15 amino acids long. The CDR3 DNA is TGTGCCAGCAGTTTAGGTCAGGGAGGAGGTAACGAGCAGTACTTC. Its protein is CASSLGQGGGNEQYF.

The table lists this clonotype with a few counts. The CDR3 spells CASSPSVDTQYF. The DNA for the CDR3 is TGTGCCAGCAGCCCCTCTGTGGATACGCAGTATTTT. The chain couples TRBV6-5 to TRBJ2-3; D gene ambiguous. The V gene's germline CDR1 is MNHEY and CDR2 SVGAGI. V was shortened by 6 bases and J by 6 bases, with 10 bases between the two germline ends. CDR3 length: 12 residues.